These 20 T cell receptor beta chains were sequenced from one sample in a study of T cell responses to AZD1222 COVID-19 vaccine. Sequencing used immunoSEQ multiplex PCR; TCRdb keeps in-frame clones, though not all of them. Among 200,000 to 250,000 clones listed, roughly 94% were seen once. The specimen comprised peripheral blood, sampled 28 days after the second dose of the MenACWY control vaccine. These receptors were obtained from an adult who received the MenACWY meningococcal vaccine as a control.

This chain joins TRBV10-1 and TRBJ2-5, with 11 bases that match TRBD2. From germline, CDR1 is WNHNN and CDR2 SYGVQD (reference sequence). J lost 7 bases, V lost 6 bases, and 10 bases had no gene match. The CDR3 has 15 amino acids. CDR3 bases: TGCGCCAGCAGACTAGCGGGGGACCCTCGTGGGACCCAGTACTTC. Translation: CASRLAGDPRGTQYF.

The chain has TRBV28 and TRBJ2-7, with TRBD1 matching over 10 bases. Germline lookup yields CDR1 MDHEN and CDR2 SYDVKM. V lost 6 bases to trimming and J lost 6 bases; unmatched junction nucleotides: 14. The CDR3 is 16 residues long. The CDR3 sequence is CASSRQWGQGNGEQYF. CDR3 nucleotide sequence: TGTGCCAGCAGCCGACAGTGGGGACAGGGGAATGGCGAGCAGTACTTC.

The chain links TRBV19 to TRBJ2-2; D is possibly TRBD1 (5 bases). CDR3 length: 16 amino acids. Germline assignment: CDR1 LNHDA and CDR2 SQIVND (reference sequence). V was cut by 1 base and J by 3 bases, with 12 bases left in between. The CDR3: CASSIGPLQDTGELFF. CDR3 coding DNA: TGTGCCAGTAGTATAGGTCCCCTACAGGACACCGGGGAGCTGTTTTTT.

This chain joins TRBV5-4 and TRBJ2-5, with 7 nucleotides matching TRBD1. V was pared by 1 base and J by 5 bases, with 5 bases of the junction left unmatched. The CDR3 covers 14 residues. CDR1 is SGHNT, CDR2 YYREEE, per germline (reference sequence). CDR3 amino acids: CASSLTTGSETQYF. In DNA, the CDR3 is TGTGCCAGCAGCTTGACGACAGGGTCGGAGACCCAGTACTTC.

The chain couples TRBV3-1 (or the pseudogene TRBV3-2) to TRBJ1-1; D not certain. V was clipped by 1 base and J by 4 bases, with 4 bases between them. The CDR3 runs 12 residues. CDR1 and CDR2 from the germline V gene are LGHDT and YNNKEL (reference sequence). The CDR3 region has the DNA TGTGCCAGCAGCCAAGGGACCACTGAAGCTTTCTTT. Translating gives CASSQGTTEAFF.

J is TRBJ2-7 and V is TRBV4-3; no reliable D call. The V and J ends lost 1 base and 0 bases respectively, with 7 bases between them. Germline V gene lookup returns CDR1 LGHNA and CDR2 YSLEER. The CDR3 extends over 14 amino acids. The CDR3 loop is CASSQGLASYEQYF. The DNA of the CDR3 is TGCGCCAGCAGCCAAGGCCTCGCCTCCTACGAGCAGTACTTC.

The chain employs TRBV7-3 and TRBJ2-1, with 9 bases identical to TRBD1. The CDR3 consists of 17 residues. CDR1 is SGHTA, CDR2 FQGTGA, per germline. With V trimmed by 4 bases and J by 5 bases, 12 bases remained unmatched. CDR3 loop: CASSSNPPGTGNNEQFF. CDR3 in DNA: TGTGCCAGCAGCTCTAACCCCCCCGGGACAGGGAACAATGAGCAGTTCTTC.

V is TRBV14 and J is TRBJ2-1; D is unresolved. Germline V gene sequence: CDR1 SGHDN, CDR2 FVKESK. V was clipped by 5 bases and J by 4 bases, with 6 bases between them. This CDR3 spans 12 amino acids. The chain's CDR3 is CASSFQYNEQFF. CDR3 bases: TGTGCCAGCAGCTTCCAGTACAATGAGCAGTTCTTC. Using reference TRBV14 and TRBJ2-1 for the parts outside the CDR3, the full variable domain is EAGVTQFPSHSVIEKGQTVTLRCDPISGHDNLYWYRRVMGKEIKFLLHFVKESKQDESGMPNNRFLAERTGGTYSTLKVQPAELEDSGVYFCASSFQYNEQFFGPGTRLTVL.

This sequence joins TRBV5-5 and TRBJ2-7, with TRBD1 identical over 9 bases. The CDR3 length is 16 residues. V trimming: 0 bases; J trimming: 1 base; junction bases outside the gene matches: 5. The germline CDR1 and CDR2 sequences are SGHKS and YYEKEE (reference sequence). CDR3 coding DNA: TGTGCCAGCAGCTTGGCGGGGACAGGGTTATCCTACGAGCAGTACTTC. Residues: CASSLAGTGLSYEQYF. Variable domain in full (rest from reference TRBV5-5 and TRBJ2-7): DAGVTQSPTHLIKTRGQQVTLRCSPISGHKSVSWYQQVLGQGPQFIFQYYEKEERGRGNFPDRFSARQFPNYSSELNVNALLLGDSALYLCASSLAGTGLSYEQYFGPGTRLTVT.

The chain uses TRBV10-3 and TRBJ1-3, with D perhaps matching TRBD1 (6 bases). Germline V CDR1 and CDR2: ENHRY, SYGVKD. Trimming cost V 9 bases and J 2 bases, with 11 bases left between them. This CDR3 has 13 amino acids. CDR3 DNA: TGTGCCATGGTCGGGGGGCCTGGAAACACCATATATTTT. Translated: CAMVGGPGNTIYF.

The chain couples TRBV12-3 or TRBV12-4 to TRBJ2-7; 7 nucleotides match TRBD1. The CDR3 runs to 13 residues. J was trimmed by 7 bases and V by 1 base; bases with no gene match: 4. The CDR3 loop is CASSLVGQTEQYF. The CDR3 nucleotides read TGTGCCAGCAGTTTAGTGGGACAGACTGAGCAGTACTTC.

The V and J genes are TRBV2 and TRBJ2-1, with 9 bases that match TRBD2. Looked up from germline, CDR1 is SNHLY and CDR2 is FYNNEI. The CDR3 covers 14 residues. The trim removed 3 bases at V and 9 bases at J, leaving 6 bases unmatched. CDR3 sequence: CASSEASGVGEQFF. The CDR3 DNA reads TGTGCCAGCAGTGAGGCTAGCGGGGTTGGTGAGCAGTTCTTC. The full variable domain, completed using reference TRBV2 and TRBJ2-1, is EPEVTQTPSHQVTQMGQEVILRCVPISNHLYFYWYRQILGQKVEFLVSFYNNEISEKSEIFDDQFSVERPDGSNFTLKIRSTKLEDSAMYFCASSEASGVGEQFFGPGTRLTVL.

The V and J genes are TRBV7-9 and TRBJ2-7, with D maybe TRBD1 (5 bases). The V gene's germline CDR1 is SEHNR and CDR2 FQNEAQ (reference sequence). V was shortened by 1 base and J by 0 bases, with 7 bases between the two germline ends. The CDR3 extends over 14 amino acids. The CDR3 nucleotides read TGTGCCAGCAGCTTAGGACAGCCCTCCTACGAGCAGTACTTC. Translated, it gives CASSLGQPSYEQYF.

The chain is built from TRBV7-6 and TRBJ2-3; 10 bases map to TRBD2. CDR1 is SGHVS and CDR2 is FNYEAQ in the germline V gene. The CDR3 covers 15 residues. With V trimmed by 2 bases and J by 8 bases, 7 bases remained unmatched. This CDR3 reads CASSLTLAGVATQYF. The DNA for the CDR3 is TGTGCCAGCAGCTTAACCCTAGCGGGGGTCGCTACGCAGTATTTT.

The chain employs TRBV4-3 and TRBJ1-1; no reliable D call. CDR3 length: 14 amino acids. Germline CDR1 reads LGHNA; CDR2 reads YSLEER. V lost 0 bases to trimming and J lost 2 bases, with 7 bases between them. The CDR3 loop reads CASSQDRSNTEAFF. The CDR3 region has the DNA TGCGCCAGCAGCCAAGACAGGTCCAACACTGAAGCTTTCTTT.

This clone was observed once. The chain uses TRBV7-2 and TRBJ2-1; possible D gene TRBD2, 6 bases. CDR1 and CDR2 (germline): SGHTA, FQGNSA. Trimming took 5 bases from V and 6 from J, leaving 14 bases between them. The CDR3 runs 14 residues. The CDR3 DNA reads as TGTGCCAGCAGCCAGCTAGCGCGCGGCAATGAGCAGTTCTTC. Its translation is CASSQLARGNEQFF. Full variable domain (remainder filled in from reference TRBV7-2 and TRBJ2-1): GAGVSQSPSNKVTEKGKDVELRCDPISGHTALYWYRQSLGQGLEFLIYFQGNSAPDKSGLPSDRFSAERTGGSVSTLTIQRTQQEDSAVYLCASSQLARGNEQFFGPGTRLTVL.

Here the CDR3 DNA reads TGCAGTGCTAGTGGGTTCGACAGGGGCCAAACTGAAGCTTTCTTT. Protein: CSASGFDRGQTEAFF. The V and J genes are TRBV20-1 and TRBJ1-1; TRBD1 aligns across 8 bases. V trimming: 3 bases; J trimming: 5 bases; junction bases outside the gene matches: 11. The CDR3 is 15 residues long. Per the germline V gene, CDR1 is DFQATT and CDR2 is SNEGSKA (reference sequence).

The chain is built from TRBV28 and TRBJ2-2, with 8 bases matching TRBD1. The CDR3 contains 14 residues. The ends lost 10 bases at V and 7 bases at J; junction bases unmatched: 11. Germline CDR1 is MDHEN and CDR2 is SYDVKM. CDR3 sequence: CATIGQGASGELFF. For the CDR3, the DNA is TGTGCCACCATCGGGCAGGGGGCGAGCGGGGAGCTGTTTTTT.

The chain employs TRBV14 and TRBJ1-6; 7 nucleotides match TRBD1. V lost 2 bases and J lost 3; bases outside the gene matches: 4. CDR1 is SGHDN and CDR2 is FVKESK in the germline V gene. The CDR3 consists of 16 residues. The CDR3 reads CASSQYQGVYNSPLHF. CDR3 bases: TGTGCCAGCAGCCAATACCAGGGGGTCTATAATTCACCCCTCCACTTT.

This sequence joins TRBV19 and TRBJ1-1; D is perhaps TRBD1 (6 bases). Germline loops: CDR1 LNHDA, CDR2 SQIVND (reference sequence). V was cut by 8 bases and J by 0 bases, with 16 bases left in between. The CDR3 spans 15 residues. The CDR3 loop reads CASRRGQGMNTEAFF. The CDR3 coding sequence is TGTGCCAGTCGTCGGGGGCAGGGTATGAACACTGAAGCTTTCTTT.